The text below deals with one T cell receptor (beta chain). In germline, CDR1 is SQVTM, CDR2 ANQGSEA. V was clipped by 3 bases and J by 4 bases; unmatched bases: 14. The CDR3 is 16 amino acids. This sample is part of a study of control samples from healthy donors and cancer patients. Measured with immunoSEQ multiplex PCR; TCRdb has only the in-frame clones, and not every one. The repertoire consists of about 100,000 clones, with roughly 84% occurring once and the leading ten covering over 15%. The receptor comes from a woman between 45 and 65 years old in good health. Sequenced: blood. The chain is built from TRBV29-1 and TRBJ1-2, with TRBD1 matching over 7 bases. CDR3 residues: CSVDHQGTAVTYGYTF. In nucleotides, the CDR3 is TGCAGCGTTGATCACCAAGGGACAGCCGTTACCTATGGCTACACCTTC.